Shown below are 9 T cell receptor beta chains from a single sample sequenced in a study of T cells after yellow fever vaccination. One entry per CDR3 protein, called by TCRdb with MiXCR from the 5' RACE reads. The sample has 500,000 to 650,000 distinct CDR3 sequences, about a sixth seen once. This sample comprised PBMCs, obtained 5 days after the first yellow fever vaccination. The receptor set was obtained from a man between 18 and 29 years old who received the YFV17D yellow fever vaccine.

This clonotype has more than one count but fewer than ten. The chain joins TRBV12-3 or TRBV12-4 to TRBJ2-1; TRBD1 might be the D (6 bases). Trimming removed 3 bases from V and 2 bases from J, with 11 bases in between. CDR3 size: 15 residues. The CDR3 coding sequence is TGTGCCAGCAGTTTGGTGGGGGCTGCCTACAATGAGCAGTTCTTC. This gives the protein CASSLVGAAYNEQFF.

This sequence joins TRBV5-1 and TRBJ1-2, with 8 bases matching TRBD1. The CDR3 is made up of 14 amino acids. Germline V gives CDR1 SGHRS, CDR2 YFSETQ. V shed 4 bases, J shed 5 bases, and the junction held 7 bases outside the gene matches. The CDR3 reads CASSQLTGEYGYTF. CDR3 bases: TGCGCCAGCAGCCAGCTGACAGGGGAGTATGGCTACACCTTC. The whole variable domain, remainder taken from reference TRBV5-1 and TRBJ1-2, is KAGVTQTPRYLIKTRGQQVTLSCSPISGHRSVSWYQQTPGQGLQFLFEYFSETQRNKGNFPGRFSGRQFSNSRSEMNVSTLELGDSALYLCASSQLTGEYGYTFGSGTRLTVV.

The CDR3 DNA sequence: TGTGCCAGCAGCCGACAGGGGGCGGGCGAAGAGACCCAGTACTTC. As protein: CASSRQGAGEETQYF. V is TRBV5-5 and J is TRBJ2-5; 10 bases agree with TRBD1. Germline-derived CDR1 and CDR2 are SGHKS and YYEKEE (reference sequence). With V trimmed by 4 bases and J by 3 bases, 6 bases remained unmatched. CDR3 size: 15 residues.

This clonotype was observed a few times. V gene TRBV18 combines with J gene TRBJ2-7, with D possibly being TRBD1 (5 bases). Germline-derived CDR1 and CDR2 are KGHSH and LQKENI. V lost 3 bases to trimming and J lost 0 bases, with 12 bases between them. The CDR3 is made up of 15 amino acids. The CDR3 region is CASSPMRDSSYEQYF. In nucleotides, the CDR3 is TGTGCCAGCTCACCGATGAGAGACAGCTCCTACGAGCAGTACTTC.

This clonotype was counted only a few times. V and J are TRBV9 and TRBJ1-6, with 7 nucleotides matching TRBD1. Losses at the gene ends were 3 bases for V and 4 bases for J; bases not matched to a gene: 4. CDR1 SGDLS and CDR2 YYNGEE come from the germline V gene. The CDR3 covers 15 residues. CDR3 nucleotides: TGTGCCAGCAGCGCCACGACAGGGTATAATTCACCCCTCCACTTT. This translates into CASSATTGYNSPLHF.

CDR3 in amino acids: CASSWGGDRGYNEQFF. The CDR3 coding sequence is TGTGCCAGCAGCTGGGGGGGGGACAGGGGCTACAATGAGCAGTTCTTC. This rearrangement joins TRBV11-1 to TRBJ2-1, with TRBD1 identical over 10 bases. The length of the CDR3 is 16 residues. The germline CDR1 and CDR2 sequences are SGHAT and FQDESV (reference sequence). Trimming took 4 bases from V and 3 from J; bases not matched to a gene: 6.

V usage is TRBV5-1 and J usage is TRBJ2-3; possibly TRBD1 or TRBD2 for D (5 bases each). The length of the CDR3 is 15 residues. The V and J ends lost 0 bases and 4 bases respectively, with 12 bases between them. Germline V gene lookup returns CDR1 SGHRS and CDR2 YFSETQ. Written as DNA, the CDR3 is TGCGCCAGCAGCTTGGTGGGGGTTGTGTCAGATACGCAGTATTTT. It translates to CASSLVGVVSDTQYF. Variable domain in full (rest from reference TRBV5-1 and TRBJ2-3): KAGVTQTPRYLIKTRGQQVTLSCSPISGHRSVSWYQQTPGQGLQFLFEYFSETQRNKGNFPGRFSGRQFSNSRSEMNVSTLELGDSALYLCASSLVGVVSDTQYFGPGTRLTVL.

The chain links TRBV3-1 to TRBJ2-5; 8 bases are shared with TRBD2. After removal of 11 bases from V and 5 bases from J, the junction contained 13 bases not matched to a gene. Germline CDR1 LGHDT, CDR2 YNNKEL (reference sequence). CDR3 length: 14 residues. In DNA, the CDR3 is TGTGCCTTCAGCCGGGGGGGCCCGCGCGAGACCCAGTACTTC. As protein: CAFSRGGPRETQYF.

Only a few counts were recorded for this clonotype. The chain combines TRBV7-9 with TRBJ2-2, with 11 bases matching TRBD1. The CDR3 spans 15 residues. V shed 5 bases and J 6 bases; nucleotides not matched to a gene: 5. CDR1 is SEHNR, CDR2 FQNEAQ, per germline (reference sequence). CDR3 nucleotide sequence: TGTGCCAGCAGCAAGGACAGGGGGCCGGCCGGGGAGCTGTTTTTT. As protein: CASSKDRGPAGELFF.